This passage covers 2 T cell receptor beta chains from one sample sequenced in a study of blood T cell repertoires in COVID-19. Assay used: immunoSEQ multiplex PCR; TCRdb lists only in-frame clones, some missing. The data show 110,000 to 150,000 clones, 85% seen once. Sequencing used PBMCs or T cells enriched from blood (not recorded which). These TCRs come from a woman in her thirties or forties who had recovered from COVID-19.

This sequence joins TRBV19 and TRBJ1-1; TRBD1 is a possible D gene (5 bases). V shed 3 bases and J shed 4 bases, with 12 bases lying between them. The CDR3 runs to 14 residues. Germline CDR1 and CDR2: LNHDA and SQIVND (reference sequence). The CDR3 region is CASSITLGVTEAFF. CDR3 in DNA: TGTGCCAGTAGTATCACCCTAGGGGTCACTGAAGCTTTCTTT.

The rearrangement uses TRBV23-1 and TRBJ2-1; TRBD2 agrees at 10 bases. TRBV23-1 carries the ORF label, with uncertain function. This CDR3 has 17 residues. V lost 4 bases to trimming and J lost 1 base; unmatched junction nucleotides: 7. CDR3 protein: CASSPPLAGASYNEQFF. The CDR3 bases are TGCGCCAGCAGTCCCCCCCTAGCGGGGGCATCCTACAATGAGCAGTTCTTC.